The clone carrying this T cell receptor beta chain showed up just a few times. Antigen unknown. The CDR3 covers 15 residues. Trimming took off 4 bases at V and 0 bases at J, with 13 bases between the two ends. Germline-derived CDR1 and CDR2 are SGHRS and YFSETQ. Sequenced by immunoSEQ multiplex PCR; TCRdb stores in-frame clones only, minus some. The sample has roughly 200,000 clones; about 93% are singletons. This entry belongs to a study of T cell responses to AZD1222 COVID-19 vaccine. Regarding the study as a whole: Mostly white British, mostly female donors; authors suggested clonal diversity may be underestimated. Sampling captured repertoires only after the peak T cell response.

The genes are TRBV5-1 and TRBJ1-1, with a possible D match to TRBD1 (5 bases). Here the sequenced sample was peripheral blood, taken 28 days after the second dose of the MenACWY control vaccine. The sequence came from an adult who received the MenACWY meningococcal vaccine as a control. CDR3 in DNA: TGCGCCAGCAGCAGACTAGACAGCCTGAACACTGAAGCTTTCTTT. As protein: CASSRLDSLNTEAFF.